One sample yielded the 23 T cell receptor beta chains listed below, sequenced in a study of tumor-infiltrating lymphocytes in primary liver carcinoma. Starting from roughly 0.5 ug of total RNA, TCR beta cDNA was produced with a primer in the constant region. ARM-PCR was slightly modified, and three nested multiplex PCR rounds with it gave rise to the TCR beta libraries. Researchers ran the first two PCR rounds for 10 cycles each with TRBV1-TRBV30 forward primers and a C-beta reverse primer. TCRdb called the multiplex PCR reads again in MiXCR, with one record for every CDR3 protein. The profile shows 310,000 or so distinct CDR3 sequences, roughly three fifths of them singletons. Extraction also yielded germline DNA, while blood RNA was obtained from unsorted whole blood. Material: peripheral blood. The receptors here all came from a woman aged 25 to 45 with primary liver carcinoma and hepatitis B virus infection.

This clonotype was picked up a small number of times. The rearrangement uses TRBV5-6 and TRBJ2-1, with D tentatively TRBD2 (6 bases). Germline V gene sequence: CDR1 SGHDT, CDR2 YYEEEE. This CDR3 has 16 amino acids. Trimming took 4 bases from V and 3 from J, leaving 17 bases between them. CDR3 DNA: TGTGCCAGCAGCGTAGAGGAGGAGGGCCTCTACAATGAGCAGTTCTTC. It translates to CASSVEEEGLYNEQFF.

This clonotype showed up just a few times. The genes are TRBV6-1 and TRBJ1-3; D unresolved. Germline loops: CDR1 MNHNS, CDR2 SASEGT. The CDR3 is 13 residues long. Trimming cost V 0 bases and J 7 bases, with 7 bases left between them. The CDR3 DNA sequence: TGTGCCAGCAGTGAAGCCAAGGATAACACCATATATTTT. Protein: CASSEAKDNTIYF.

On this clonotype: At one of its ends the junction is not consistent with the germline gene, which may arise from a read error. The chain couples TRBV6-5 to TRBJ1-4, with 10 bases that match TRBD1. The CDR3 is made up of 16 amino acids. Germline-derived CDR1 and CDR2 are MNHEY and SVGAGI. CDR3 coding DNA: TGTGTCAGCAGACCGGGACAGGGGACTCCTAATGAAAAACTGTTTTTT. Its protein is CVSRPGQGTPNEKLFF.

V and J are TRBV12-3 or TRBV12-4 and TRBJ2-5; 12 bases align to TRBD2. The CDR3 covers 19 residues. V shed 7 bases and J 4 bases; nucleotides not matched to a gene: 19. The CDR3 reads CASNLSLAGGPAPSETQYF. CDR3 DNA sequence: TGTGCCAGCAACCTCTCACTAGCGGGAGGCCCCGCCCCCTCAGAGACCCAGTACTTC.

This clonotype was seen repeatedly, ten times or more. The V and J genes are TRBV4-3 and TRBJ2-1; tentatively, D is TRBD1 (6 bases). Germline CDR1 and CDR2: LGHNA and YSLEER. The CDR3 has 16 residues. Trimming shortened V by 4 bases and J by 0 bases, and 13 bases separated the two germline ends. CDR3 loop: CASSREGQASYNEQFF. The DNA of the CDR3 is TGCGCCAGCAGCCGAGAGGGACAAGCCTCCTACAATGAGCAGTTCTTC.

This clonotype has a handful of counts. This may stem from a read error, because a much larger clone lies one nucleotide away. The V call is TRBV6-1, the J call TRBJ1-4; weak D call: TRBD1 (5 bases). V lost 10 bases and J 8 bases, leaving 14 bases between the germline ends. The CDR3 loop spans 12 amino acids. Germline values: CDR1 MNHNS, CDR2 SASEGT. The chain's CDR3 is CATSGTEEKLFF. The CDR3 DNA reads TGTGCCACCTCGGGGACGGAAGAAAAACTGTTTTTT.

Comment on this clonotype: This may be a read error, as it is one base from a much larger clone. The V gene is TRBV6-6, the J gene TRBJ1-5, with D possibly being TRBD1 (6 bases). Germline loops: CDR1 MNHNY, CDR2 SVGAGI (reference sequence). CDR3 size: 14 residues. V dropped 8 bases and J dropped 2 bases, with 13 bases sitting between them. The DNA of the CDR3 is TGTGCCAGCGGTATACAGGGAGGCAATCAGCCCCAGCATTTT. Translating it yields CASGIQGGNQPQHF.

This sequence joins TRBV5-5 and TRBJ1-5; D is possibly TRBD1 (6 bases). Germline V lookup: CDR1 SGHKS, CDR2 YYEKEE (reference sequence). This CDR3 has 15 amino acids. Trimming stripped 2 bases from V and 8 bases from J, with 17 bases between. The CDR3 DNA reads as TGTGCCAGCAGCTTAGGTTCAGGGGTTTGGGAGCCCCAGCATTTT. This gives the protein CASSLGSGVWEPQHF.

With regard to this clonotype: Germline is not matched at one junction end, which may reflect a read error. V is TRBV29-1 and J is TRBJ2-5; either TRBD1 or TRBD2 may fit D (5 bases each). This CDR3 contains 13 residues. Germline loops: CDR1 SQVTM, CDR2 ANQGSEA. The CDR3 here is CGVNPGPTETQYF. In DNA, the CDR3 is TGCGGCGTTAACCCGGGGCCCACAGAGACCCAGTACTTC.

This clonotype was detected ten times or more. CDR3 in amino acids: CASSWGRKTEAFF. In nucleotides, the CDR3 is TGTGCCAGCAGCTGGGGGAGGAAAACTGAAGCTTTCTTT. The rearrangement uses TRBV12-3 or TRBV12-4 and TRBJ1-1, with D tentatively TRBD1 (5 bases). Trimming removed 6 bases at V and 5 bases at J, with 13 bases between. The length of the CDR3 is 13 residues.

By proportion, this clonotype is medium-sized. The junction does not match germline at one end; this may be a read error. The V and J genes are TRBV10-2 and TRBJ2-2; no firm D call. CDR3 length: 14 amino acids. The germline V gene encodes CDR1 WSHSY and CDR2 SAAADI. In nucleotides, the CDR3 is TGTGCCAGCAGCTTAGCAGGCGGCACCGGGGAGCTGTTTTTT. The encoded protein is CASSLAGGTGELFF.

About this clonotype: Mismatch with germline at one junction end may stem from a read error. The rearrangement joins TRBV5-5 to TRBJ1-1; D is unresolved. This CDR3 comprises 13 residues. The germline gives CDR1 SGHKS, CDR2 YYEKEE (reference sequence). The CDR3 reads CASSFGGNSEAFF. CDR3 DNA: TGTGCCAGCAGCTTTGGAGGGAACTCTGAAGCTTTCTTT.

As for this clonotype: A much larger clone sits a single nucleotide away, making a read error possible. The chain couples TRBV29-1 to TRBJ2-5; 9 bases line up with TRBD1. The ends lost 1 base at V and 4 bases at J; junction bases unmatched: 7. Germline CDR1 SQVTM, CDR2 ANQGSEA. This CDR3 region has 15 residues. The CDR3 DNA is TGCAGCGTTGAAGTAACAGGGGGCGCTCCAGAGACCCAGTACTTC. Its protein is CSVEVTGGAPETQYF.

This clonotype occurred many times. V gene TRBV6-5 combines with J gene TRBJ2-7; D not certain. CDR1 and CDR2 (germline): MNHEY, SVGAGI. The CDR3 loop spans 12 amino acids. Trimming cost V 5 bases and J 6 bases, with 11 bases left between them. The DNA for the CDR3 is TGTGCCAGCAGTCCTCAGGTCGGCGAGCAGTACTTC. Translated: CASSPQVGEQYF.

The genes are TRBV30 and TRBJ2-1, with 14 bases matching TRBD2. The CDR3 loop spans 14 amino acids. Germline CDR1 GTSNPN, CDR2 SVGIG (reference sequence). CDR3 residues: CAWAGTSGSYEQFF. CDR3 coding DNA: TGTGCATGGGCCGGGACTAGCGGGAGTTATGAGCAGTTCTTC.

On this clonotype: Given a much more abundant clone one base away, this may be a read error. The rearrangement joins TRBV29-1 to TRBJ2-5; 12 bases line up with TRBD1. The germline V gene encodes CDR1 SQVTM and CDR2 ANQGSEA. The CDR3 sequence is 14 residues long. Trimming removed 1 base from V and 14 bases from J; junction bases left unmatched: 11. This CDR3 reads CSVEAGTGGANVYF. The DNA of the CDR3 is TGCAGCGTTGAAGCCGGGACAGGGGGCGCAAATGTATACTTC.

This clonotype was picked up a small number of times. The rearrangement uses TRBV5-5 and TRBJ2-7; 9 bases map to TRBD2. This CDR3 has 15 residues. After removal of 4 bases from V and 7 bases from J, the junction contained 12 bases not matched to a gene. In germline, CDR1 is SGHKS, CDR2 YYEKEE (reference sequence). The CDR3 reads CASSASGTTSGEQYF. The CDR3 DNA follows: TGTGCCAGCAGCGCTAGCGGGACTACCTCGGGGGAGCAGTACTTC.

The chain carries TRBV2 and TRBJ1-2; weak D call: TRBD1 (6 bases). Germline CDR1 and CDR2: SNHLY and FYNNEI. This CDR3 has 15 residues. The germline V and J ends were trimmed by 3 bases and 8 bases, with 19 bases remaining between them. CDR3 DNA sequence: TGTGCCAGCAGTGACTCCGATCAGGGGATTAGAGGCTACACCTTC. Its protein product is CASSDSDQGIRGYTF.

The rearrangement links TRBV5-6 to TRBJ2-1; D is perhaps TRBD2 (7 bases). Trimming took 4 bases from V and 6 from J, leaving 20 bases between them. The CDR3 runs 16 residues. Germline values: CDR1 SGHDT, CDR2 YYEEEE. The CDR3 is CASSGGGTSLSNEQFF. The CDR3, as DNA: TGTGCCAGCAGCGGGGGGGGCACCTCGCTTTCCAATGAGCAGTTCTTC. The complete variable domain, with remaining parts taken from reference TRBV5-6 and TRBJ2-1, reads DAGVTQSPTHLIKTRGQQVTLRCSPKSGHDTVSWYQQALGQGPQFIFQYYEEEERQRGNFPDRFSGHQFPNYSSELNVNALLLGDSALYLCASSGGGTSLSNEQFFGPGTRLTVL.

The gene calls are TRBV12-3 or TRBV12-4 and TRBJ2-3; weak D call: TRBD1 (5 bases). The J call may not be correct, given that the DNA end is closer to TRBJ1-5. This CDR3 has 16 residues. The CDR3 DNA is TGTGCCAGCAGCGAGCTTAGCGGGGGTCCCACAGATACGCAGCATTTT. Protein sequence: CASSELSGGPTDTQHF.

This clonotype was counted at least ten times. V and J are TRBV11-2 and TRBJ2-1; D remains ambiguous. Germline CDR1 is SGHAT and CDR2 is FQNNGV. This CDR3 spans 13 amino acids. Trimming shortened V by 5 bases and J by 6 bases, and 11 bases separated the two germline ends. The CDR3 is CASSTDLSNEQFF. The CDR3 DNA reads TGTGCCAGCAGCACGGACCTGTCCAATGAGCAGTTCTTC.

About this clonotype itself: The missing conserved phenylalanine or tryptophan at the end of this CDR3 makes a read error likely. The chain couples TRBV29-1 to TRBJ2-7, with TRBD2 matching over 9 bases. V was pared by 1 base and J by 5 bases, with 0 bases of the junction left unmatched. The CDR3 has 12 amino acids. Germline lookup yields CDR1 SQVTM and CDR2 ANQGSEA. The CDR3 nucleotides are TGCAGCGTTGAAGTAGCGGGAGACGAGCAGTACCTC. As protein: CSVEVAGDEQYL.

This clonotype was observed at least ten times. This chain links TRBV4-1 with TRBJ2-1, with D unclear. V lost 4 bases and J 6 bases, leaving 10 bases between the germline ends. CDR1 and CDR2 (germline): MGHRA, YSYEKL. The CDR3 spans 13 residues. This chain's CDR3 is CASSLTWGNEQFF. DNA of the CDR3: TGCGCCAGCAGCCTGACCTGGGGCAATGAGCAGTTCTTC.